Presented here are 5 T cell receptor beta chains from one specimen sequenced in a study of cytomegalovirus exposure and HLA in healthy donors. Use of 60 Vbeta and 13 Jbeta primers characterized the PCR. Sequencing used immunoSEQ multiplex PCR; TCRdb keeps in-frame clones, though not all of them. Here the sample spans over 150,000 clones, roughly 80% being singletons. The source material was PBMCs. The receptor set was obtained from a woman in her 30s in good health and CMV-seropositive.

CDR3 residues: CASSLGSGTYEQYF. The DNA of the CDR3 is TGCGCCAGCAGCTTAGGTAGCGGCACCTACGAGCAGTACTTC. The V and J genes are TRBV5-1 and TRBJ2-7, with D possibly being TRBD2 (6 bases). CDR3 length equals 14 residues. Trimming took 2 bases from V and 2 from J, leaving 11 bases between them. Germline V lookup: CDR1 SGHRS, CDR2 YFSETQ.

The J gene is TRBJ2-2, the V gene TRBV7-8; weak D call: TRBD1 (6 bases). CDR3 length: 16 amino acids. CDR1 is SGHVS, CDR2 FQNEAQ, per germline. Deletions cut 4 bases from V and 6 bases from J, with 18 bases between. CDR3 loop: CASSSKGLSGAGELFF. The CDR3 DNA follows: TGTGCCAGCAGCTCGAAAGGACTGTCAGGGGCCGGGGAGCTGTTTTTT. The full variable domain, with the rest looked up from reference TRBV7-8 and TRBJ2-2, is GAGVSQSPRYKVAKRGQDVALRCDPISGHVSLFWYQQALGQGPEFLTYFQNEAQLDKSGLPSDRFFAERPEGSVSTLKIQRTQQEDSAVYLCASSSKGLSGAGELFFGEGSRLTVL.

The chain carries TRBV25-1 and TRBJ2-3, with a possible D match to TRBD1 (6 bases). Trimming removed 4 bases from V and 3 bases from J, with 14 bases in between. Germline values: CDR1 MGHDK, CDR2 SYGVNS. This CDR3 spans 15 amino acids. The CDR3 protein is CASSAQQGPTDTQYF. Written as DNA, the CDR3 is TGTGCCAGCAGTGCGCAGCAGGGGCCAACAGATACGCAGTATTTT.

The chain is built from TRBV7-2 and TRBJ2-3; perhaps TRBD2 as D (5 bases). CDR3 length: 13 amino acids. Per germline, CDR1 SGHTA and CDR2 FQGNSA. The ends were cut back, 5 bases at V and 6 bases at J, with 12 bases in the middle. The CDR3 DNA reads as TGTGCCAGCAGCCTTACTAGTCTCGATACGCAGTATTTT. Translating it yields CASSLTSLDTQYF.

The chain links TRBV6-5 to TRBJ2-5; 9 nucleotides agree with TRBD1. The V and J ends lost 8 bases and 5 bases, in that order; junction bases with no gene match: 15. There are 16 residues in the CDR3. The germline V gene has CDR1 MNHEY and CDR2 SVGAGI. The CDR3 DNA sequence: TGTGCCAGCGGTTCCTCCGGGACAGGGTCTGTGGAGACCCAGTACTTC. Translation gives CASGSSGTGSVETQYF.